Shown below are 2 T cell receptor beta chains from a single sample sequenced in a study of shared clonotypes between healthy human individuals. TCRdb's copy holds only in-frame clones and misses some; the assay was immunoSEQ multiplex PCR. The top ten clones hold approximately 1.2% of a sample with roughly 1,800,000 clones, around 96% of them seen once. CD8 cells regarded as naive lacked CD45RO, were positively chosen for CCR7, and omitted terminally differentiated effector memory CD45RA+ cells. Sequenced input: naive CD8+ T cells sorted from blood. These TCRs come from a man aged 18-30 years in good health.

The chain carries TRBV19 and TRBJ1-2; 7 bases agree with TRBD1. CDR3 length: 15 residues. The V segment lost 5 bases and the J segment 8 bases; nucleotides outside the gene matches: 14. The germline gives CDR1 LNHDA, CDR2 SQIVND (reference sequence). CDR3 nucleotide sequence: TGTGCCAGTAGTCCTTGGGACAGTCTCCGCCAGGGCTACACCTTC. Its translation is CASSPWDSLRQGYTF.

Concerning this clone: Other DNA sequences in this sample translate to the same CDR3. The rearrangement uses TRBV9 and TRBJ2-7, with 7 bases matching TRBD1. The CDR3 length is 13 residues. Per germline, CDR1 SGDLS and CDR2 YYNGEE. V was clipped by 4 bases and J by 2 bases; unmatched bases: 3. DNA for the CDR3: TGTGCCAGCAGCCCGGGACAGACCTACGAGCAGTACTTC. This gives the protein CASSPGQTYEQYF.